This is a list of T cell receptor beta chains from one sample in a study of vaccination effects on CD4 cells after COVID-19. Their specific antigens are unknown. Here immunoSEQ multiplex PCR was the method, and the copy in TCRdb shows in-frame clones only, minus some. The profile shows some 22,000 clones, over 55% of them singletons. The input for sequencing was CD4+ T cells from PBMCs cultured with HCoV-OC43 spike peptides, taken before COVID-19 vaccination. These receptors all stem from a human donor who received a COVID-19 vaccine. CDR3s include the opening cysteine and the closing phenylalanine or tryptophan. Each record gives: clone size, D gene, V gene, J gene, CDR3 protein, CDR3 DNA. The D gene is left open where the match is weak. Not all rows give a size; the values are once, few, many and, for expanded clones, a class.

NA	NA	TRBV15	TRBJ2-1	CATSNTAEARYNEQFF	TGTGCCACCAGCAACACAGCGGAGGCGAGGTACAATGAGCAGTTCTTC
few	TRBD1	TRBV27	TRBJ1-2	CASSFADRANYGYTF	TGTGCCAGCAGTTTTGCAGACAGGGCTAACTATGGCTACACCTTC
NA	NA	TRBV5-1	TRBJ1-1	CASSLATTEDKAFF	TGCGCCAGCAGCTTGGCCACGACGGAAGATAAAGCTTTCTTT
NA	NA	TRBV6-1	TRBJ1-1	CASSELGMGTEAFF	TGTGCCAGCAGTGAGCTGGGGATGGGCACTGAAGCTTTCTTT
NA	NA	TRBV12-3/TRBV12-4	TRBJ1-5	CASSRGGTLPQHF	TGTGCCAGCAGCCGGGGAGGGACACTGCCCCAGCATTTT
NA	NA	TRBV25-1	TRBJ2-1	CASSDSSREQFF	TGTGCCAGCAGTGATTCTAGCAGAGAGCAGTTCTTC
NA	NA	TRBV25-1	TRBJ1-2	CASSEALYGYTF	TGTGCCAGCAGTGAGGCACTCTATGGCTACACCTTC
NA	TRBD1	TRBV5-1	TRBJ1-6	CASSLNRSGTGFFGRGSPLHF	TGCGCCAGCAGCTTGAACCGATCCGGGACAGGTTTTTTCGGTCGGGGGTCACCCCTCCACTTT
NA	NA	TRBV29-1	TRBJ2-7	CSVESGYEQYF	TGCAGCGTTGAATCTGGGTACGAGCAGTACTTC
few	TRBD1	TRBV4-1	TRBJ2-7	CASSQDPSVTGRRSYEQYF	TGCGCCAGCAGCCAAGATCCGTCCGTGACAGGGCGTCGCTCCTACGAGCAGTACTTC
NA	TRBD2	TRBV5-1	TRBJ2-7	CASSNSGIGEQYF	TGCGCCAGCAGCAATAGCGGGATTGGTGAGCAGTACTTC
NA	NA	TRBV5-5	TRBJ1-4	CASSSEGQEKLFF	TGTGCCAGCAGCTCCGAGGGGCAGGAAAAACTGTTTTTT
few	NA	TRBV25-1	TRBJ1-2	CASSRGSYGYTF	TGTGCCAGCAGTCGAGGGTCGTATGGCTACACCTTC
NA	NA	TRBV5-6	TRBJ2-7	CASSPEFRGEQYF	TGTGCCAGCAGCCCGGAATTTAGGGGTGAGCAGTACTTC
NA	TRBD1	TRBV18	TRBJ1-1	CASSSGTEIEAFF	TGTGCCAGCTCATCCGGGACAGAGATTGAAGCTTTCTTT
few	NA	TRBV9	TRBJ1-6	CASSTLDRANSPLHF	TGTGCCAGCAGCACCCTCGACAGAGCCAATTCACCCCTCCACTTT
NA	NA	TRBV7-2	TRBJ1-2	CASSLDRVSGYTF	TGTGCCAGCAGCTTAGACAGGGTATCTGGCTACACCTTC
few	TRBD2	TRBV15	TRBJ2-3	CATSRRLALLSTDTQYF	TGTGCCACCAGCAGACGACTAGCACTTCTAAGCACAGATACGCAGTATTTT
NA	TRBD2	TRBV5-1	TRBJ2-5	CASSLEVGGGRRGTQYF	TGCGCCAGCAGCTTGGAAGTTGGAGGCGGGAGGCGAGGGACCCAGTACTTC
NA	NA	TRBV9	TRBJ2-3	CASSVGVSPDTQYF	TGTGCCAGCAGCGTAGGGGTAAGCCCAGATACGCAGTATTTT
NA	NA	TRBV5-1	TRBJ1-2	CASSLDRGPYGYTF	TGCGCCAGCAGCTTGGACCGAGGCCCCTATGGCTACACCTTC
NA	NA	TRBV4-1	TRBJ1-2	CASSQSRGGLYGYTF	TGCGCCAGCAGCCAATCCCGTGGGGGCCTCTATGGCTACACCTTC
NA	NA	TRBV18	TRBJ2-1	CASSPGRSLYNEQFF	TGTGCCAGCTCACCGGGACGGAGCCTCTACAATGAGCAGTTCTTC
few	NA	TRBV24-1	TRBJ1-2	CATSDRTSQGYTF	TGTGCCACCAGTGATAGAACCTCCCAGGGATACACCTTC
NA	TRBD1	TRBV7-8	TRBJ1-2	CASSLGDRQGHGYTF	TGTGCCAGCAGCTTAGGGGACAGACAGGGACATGGCTACACCTTC
NA	TRBD1	TRBV19	TRBJ1-6	CASSIEDRGNSPLHF	TGTGCCAGTAGTATAGAGGACAGGGGGAATTCACCCCTCCACTTT
NA	NA	TRBV30	TRBJ1-2	CAWSASYGYTF	TGTGCCTGGAGTGCTTCCTATGGCTACACCTTC
NA	TRBD2	TRBV5-1	TRBJ2-5	CASSLMPSGGQETQYF	TGCGCCAGCAGCTTGATGCCTAGCGGGGGGCAAGAGACCCAGTACTTC
NA	TRBD2	TRBV5-1	TRBJ2-2	CASSRAGGRNTGELFF	TGCGCCAGCAGCCGTGCGGGAGGTCGTAACACCGGGGAGCTGTTTTTT
few	NA	TRBV7-7	TRBJ2-5	CASSFGRVYQETQYF	TGTGCCAGCAGCTTCGGCAGGGTTTACCAAGAGACCCAGTACTTC
NA	NA	TRBV11-2	TRBJ2-1	CASSLSDRGKADNEQFF	TGTGCCAGCAGCTTATCGGATCGGGGGAAGGCCGACAATGAGCAGTTCTTC
NA	NA	TRBV7-2	TRBJ1-4	CASSLRGGATNEKLFF	TGTGCCAGCAGCTTAAGGGGGGGGGCTACTAATGAAAAACTGTTTTTT
few	NA	TRBV5-6	TRBJ2-7	CASSLQGSGQYF	TGTGCCAGCAGCTTGCAGGGTTCGGGGCAGTACTTC
NA	NA	TRBV5-4	TRBJ2-2	CASRWDLFSNTGELFF	TGTGCCAGCAGATGGGACCTTTTTAGTAACACCGGGGAGCTGTTTTTT
NA	TRBD2	TRBV24-1	TRBJ2-1	CATSDLVGILAGAYPSSYNEQFF	TGTGCCACCAGTGATTTAGTGGGCATACTAGCGGGGGCTTACCCTAGCTCCTACAATGAGCAGTTCTTC
NA	NA	TRBV19	TRBJ1-4	CASSMERGVEKLFF	TGTGCCAGTAGTATGGAAAGGGGCGTAGAAAAACTGTTTTTT
NA	NA	TRBV10-2	TRBJ2-1	CASSEGNNEQFF	TGCGCCAGCAGTGAAGGTAACAATGAGCAGTTCTTC
few	NA	TRBV19	TRBJ1-6	CASRDGLNSPLHF	TGTGCCAGCAGGGACGGACTAAATTCACCCCTCCACTTT
NA	TRBD2	TRBV9	TRBJ2-1	CASSVVGTSGVDEQFF	TGTGCCAGCAGCGTAGTCGGGACTAGCGGGGTCGATGAGCAGTTCTTC
NA	NA	TRBV29-1	TRBJ1-1	CSVVGYSETEAFF	TGCAGCGTTGTAGGTTATTCCGAGACTGAAGCTTTCTTT
few	TRBD1	TRBV10-1	TRBJ1-2	CASSAGSGTDYGYTF	TGCGCCAGCAGTGCCGGATCCGGGACAGACTATGGCTACACCTTC
NA	NA	TRBV6-5	TRBJ1-3	CAVRSSGNTIYF	TGTGCCGTGCGGTCCTCTGGAAACACCATATATTTT
NA	NA	TRBV27	TRBJ1-4	CASSLFGAAGEKLFF	TGTGCCAGCAGTTTATTTGGGGCGGCGGGGGAAAAACTGTTTTTT
NA	NA	TRBV3-1/TRBV3-2	TRBJ1-1	CASSPTRERGTEAFF	TGTGCCAGCAGCCCCACGAGGGAGAGAGGGACTGAAGCTTTCTTT
once	NA	TRBV28	TRBJ2-5	CASSPPQGWETQYF	TGTGCCAGCAGTCCCCCCCAGGGTTGGGAGACCCAGTACTTC
NA	TRBD2	TRBV5-1	TRBJ2-1	CASSLWTSGSNEQFF	TGCGCCAGCAGCTTGTGGACTAGCGGGAGTAATGAGCAGTTCTTC
NA	NA	TRBV20-1	TRBJ2-7	CSASSRGGYEQYF	TGCAGTGCTAGTTCTAGGGGGGGCTACGAGCAGTACTTC
NA	TRBD2	TRBV6-1	TRBJ2-7	CASSELAGTPYEQYF	TGTGCCAGCAGTGAACTAGCGGGGACCCCCTACGAGCAGTACTTC